This T cell receptor beta chain was sequenced for a study of blood T cell repertoires in COVID-19. Study context: Samples taken during acute and convalescent COVID-19 were collected in the United States, Italy and Spain. T cells, B-cell-depleted T cells, or PBMCs provided the cDNA or gDNA that served as material.

Original handling: Estimated nucleated cell counts came from reference gene primer amplification. Profiled with immunoSEQ multiplex PCR; TCRdb holds only in-frame clones, not every one. That table gives V, J and clone size, and the DNA gave D and trimming. The sample holds roughly 500,000 clones; approximately 83% are singletons and the top ten take approximately 3%. The sequencing input was peripheral blood. This TCR came from a human donor in a cohort sampled during active COVID-19.

In nucleotides, the CDR3 is TGTGCCAGCAGTGAAGCCGGGACAGGGGGCTGGAATGCCTACACCTTC. It is translated as CASSEAGTGGWNAYTF. V usage is TRBV2 and J usage is TRBJ1-2; 12 nucleotides align to TRBD1. The V gene's germline CDR1 is SNHLY and CDR2 FYNNEI. The CDR3 totals 16 residues. V shed 0 bases, J shed 10 bases, and the junction held 9 bases outside the gene matches.